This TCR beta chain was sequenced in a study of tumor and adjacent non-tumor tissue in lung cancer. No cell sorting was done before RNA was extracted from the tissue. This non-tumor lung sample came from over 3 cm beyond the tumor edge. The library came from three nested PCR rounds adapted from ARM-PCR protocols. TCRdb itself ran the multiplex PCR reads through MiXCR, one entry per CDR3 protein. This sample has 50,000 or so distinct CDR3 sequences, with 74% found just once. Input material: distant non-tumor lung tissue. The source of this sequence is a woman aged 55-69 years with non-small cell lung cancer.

The CDR3 region is CASSNQVDYGYTF. CDR3 in DNA: TGTGCCAGTAGTAATCAGGTTGACTATGGCTACACCTTC. This rearrangement joins TRBV19 to TRBJ1-2; no clear D gene. CDR1 and CDR2 (germline): LNHDA, SQIVND (reference sequence). The CDR3 totals 13 residues. The ends were cut back, 4 bases at V and 3 bases at J, with 9 bases in the middle.